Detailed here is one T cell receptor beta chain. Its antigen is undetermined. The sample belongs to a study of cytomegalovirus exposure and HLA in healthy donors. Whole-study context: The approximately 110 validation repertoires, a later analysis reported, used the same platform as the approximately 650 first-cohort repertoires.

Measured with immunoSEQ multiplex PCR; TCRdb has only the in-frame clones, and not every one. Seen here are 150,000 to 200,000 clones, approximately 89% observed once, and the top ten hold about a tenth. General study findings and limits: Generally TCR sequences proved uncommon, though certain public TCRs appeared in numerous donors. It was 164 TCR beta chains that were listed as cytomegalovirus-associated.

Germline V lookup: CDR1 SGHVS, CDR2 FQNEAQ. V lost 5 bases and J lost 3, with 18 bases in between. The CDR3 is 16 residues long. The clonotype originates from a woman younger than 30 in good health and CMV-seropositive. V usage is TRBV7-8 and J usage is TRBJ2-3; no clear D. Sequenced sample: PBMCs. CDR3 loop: CASSQLARHETDTQYF. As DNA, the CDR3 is TGTGCCAGCAGCCAACTGGCCAGACACGAAACAGATACGCAGTATTTT. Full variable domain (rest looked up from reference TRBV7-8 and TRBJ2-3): GAGVSQSPRYKVAKRGQDVALRCDPISGHVSLFWYQQALGQGPEFLTYFQNEAQLDKSGLPSDRFFAERPEGSVSTLKIQRTQQEDSAVYLCASSQLARHETDTQYFGPGTRLTVL.